This is a list of T cell receptor beta chains from one sample in a study of T cell changes during pregnancy in multiple sclerosis. The assay was immunoSEQ multiplex PCR, and TCRdb's table has in-frame clones only and misses some. Of about 62,000 clones in the sample, roughly 87% were seen once. The source material was peripheral blood, sampled in the first trimester of pregnancy. These TCRs come from a female donor with multiple sclerosis, enrolled in a pregnancy study. Both conserved end residues are part of each CDR3. A D gene is named only where the DNA matches it firmly. A clone size is listed for some rows: how often the clone was seen (once, few, many), or a class if it is expanded.

. | TRBJ2-5 | TRBV5-1 | . | 14 | CASSLLGAGETQYF | TGCGCCAGCAGCTTGTTGGGGGCTGGGGAGACCCAGTACTTC
TRBD1 | TRBJ2-2 | TRBV7-2 | . | 16 | CASSLDRGRFHGELFF | TGTGCCAGCAGCTTAGACAGGGGGCGCTTTCACGGGGAGCTGTTTTTT
. | TRBJ1-2 | TRBV7-9 | once | 13 | CASSSRVNYGYTF | TGTGCCAGCAGCTCCCGGGTCAACTATGGCTACACCTTC
TRBD2 | TRBJ2-3 | TRBV19 | . | 18 | CASSISGLAGELTDTQYF | TGTGCCAGTAGTATATCGGGACTAGCGGGGGAGCTCACAGATACGCAGTATTTT
TRBD1 | TRBJ1-5 | TRBV2 | . | 18 | CASSEWGSTGVSNQPQHF | TGTGCCAGCAGTGAATGGGGCTCGACAGGGGTTAGCAATCAGCCCCAGCATTTT
TRBD1 | TRBJ2-2 | TRBV6-4 | . | 15 | CASSNGTENTGELFF | TGTGCCAGCAGTAACGGGACAGAGAACACCGGGGAGCTGTTTTTT
. | TRBJ2-7 | TRBV5-5 | . | 13 | CASSFSTGNEQYF | TGTGCCAGCAGCTTTTCGACAGGTAACGAGCAGTACTTC
. | TRBJ2-2 | TRBV7-9 | . | 13 | CASSFSNTGELFF | TGTGCCAGCAGCTTCTCGAACACCGGGGAGCTGTTTTTT
TRBD1 | TRBJ2-7 | TRBV2 | . | 13 | CASSEGNRQGRYF | TGTGCCAGCAGTGAAGGGAATCGACAGGGACGGTACTTC
TRBD2 | TRBJ2-1 | TRBV19 | . | 15 | CASSQTGLVYSEQFF | TGTGCCAGTAGTCAGACGGGACTAGTTTATAGTGAGCAGTTCTTC
. | TRBJ1-1 | TRBV30 | few | 12 | CAWQTGPTEAFF | TGTGCCTGGCAAACAGGGCCCACTGAAGCTTTCTTT
. | TRBJ1-3 | TRBV5-8 | . | 11 | CASSLADTIYF | TGTGCCAGCAGTTTGGCCGACACCATATATTTT
. | TRBJ2-5 | TRBV7-9 | few | 15 | CASSPIGGARETQYF | TGTGCCAGCAGCCCAATTGGGGGGGCCCGGGAGACCCAGTACTTC
. | TRBJ1-4 | TRBV30 | . | 11 | CAWGGGEKLFF | TGTGCCTGGGGCGGAGGGGAAAAACTGTTTTTT
. | TRBJ1-2 | TRBV10-1 | . | 15 | CASSESEGPHVGYTF | TGCGCCAGCAGTGAGTCGGAGGGGCCGCACGTCGGCTACACCTTC
TRBD1 | TRBJ2-5 | TRBV19 | . | 13 | CASRRQGQETQYF | TGTGCCAGTAGACGACAGGGCCAAGAGACCCAGTACTTC
TRBD1 | TRBJ1-1 | TRBV10-2 | . | 17 | CASSAPRDRGKNTEAFF | TGCGCCAGCAGTGCGCCCCGGGACAGGGGAAAAAACACTGAAGCTTTCTTT
. | TRBJ1-1 | TRBV25-1 | . | 12 | CASRAAGTEAFF | TGTGCCAGCAGGGCCGCGGGGACTGAAGCTTTCTTT
. | TRBJ2-2 | TRBV5-6 | . | 15 | CASSLDLRGGGELFF | TGTGCCAGCAGCTTGGATTTAAGGGGAGGAGGAGAGCTGTTTTTT
. | TRBJ2-7 | TRBV2 | . | 14 | CASSEQALTYEQYF | TGTGCCAGCAGTGAACAGGCTCTCACCTACGAGCAGTACTTC
. | TRBJ1-2 | TRBV12-5 | . | 13 | CASGLVLDYGYTF | TGTGCTAGTGGTTTGGTACTGGACTATGGCTACACCTTC
. | TRBJ1-1 | TRBV7-9 | . | 15 | CASIPWGGLNTEAFF | TGTGCCAGCATCCCTTGGGGGGGGCTGAACACTGAAGCTTTCTTT
. | TRBJ2-3 | TRBV14 | . | 16 | CASSQGQGLGTDTQYF | TGTGCCAGCAGCCAAGGGCAGGGGCTGGGCACAGATACGCAGTATTTT
. | TRBJ2-5 | TRBV18 | once | 16 | CASSPLRLVGQETQYF | TGTGCCAGCTCACCCCTACGACTAGTTGGGCAAGAGACCCAGTACTTC
TRBD2 | TRBJ2-7 | TRBV10-3 | once | 15 | CAISDYGGVAYEQYF | TGTGCCATCAGTGATTACGGGGGGGTGGCCTACGAGCAGTACTTC
. | TRBJ2-2 | TRBV6-1 | . | 14 | CASSIHDFTGELFF | TGTGCCAGCAGTATACATGATTTCACCGGGGAGCTGTTTTTT
TRBD1 | TRBJ1-1 | TRBV7-9 | . | 14 | CASSTGTANTEAFF | TGTGCCAGCAGCACGGGGACAGCGAACACTGAAGCTTTCTTT
. | TRBJ1-1 | TRBV5-5 | . | 13 | CASSLGGVGSGAF | .
. | TRBJ1-2 | TRBV19 | many | 14 | CASSIEPGNYGYTF | TGTGCCAGTAGTATAGAACCCGGGAACTATGGCTACACCTTC
. | TRBJ2-1 | TRBV6-5 | . | 15 | CASSYSGTSYNEQFF | TGTGCCAGCAGTTACTCCGGGACTTCCTACAATGAGCAGTTCTTC
TRBD2 | TRBJ2-7 | TRBV11-2 | . | 14 | CASSPNWGGDEQYF | TGTGCCAGCAGCCCCAACTGGGGGGGGGACGAGCAGTACTTC
. | TRBJ2-7 | TRBV30 | few | 12 | CAWGQGGDEQYF | TGTGCCTGGGGACAGGGAGGGGACGAGCAGTACTTC
TRBD1 | TRBJ1-1 | TRBV19 | . | 14 | CASSDRGLATEAFF | TGTGCCAGTAGTGACAGGGGGCTGGCCACTGAAGCTTTCTTT
. | TRBJ1-6 | TRBV27 | once | 17 | CASSLFGGRGGSSPLHF | TGTGCCAGCAGTTTGTTTGGGGGAAGGGGGGGCAGTTCACCCCTCCACTTT